This T cell receptor beta chain was captured in a study of blood T cell repertoires in COVID-19. About the research overall: Some COVID-19 samples were acute and others convalescent; all came from the United States, Italy and Spain. Sample material is recorded as cDNA or gDNA derived from T cells, B-cell-depleted T cells, or PBMCs.

Per the authors' pipeline: Nucleated cell counts were estimated from reference gene primer amplification. Assay used: immunoSEQ multiplex PCR; TCRdb lists only in-frame clones, some missing. V and J calls and clone size follow that table, whereas D and trimming were derived from the DNA. The table shows over 150,000 clones, with roughly nine tenths occurring only once. Trimming took off 4 bases at V and 4 bases at J, with 11 bases between the two ends. CDR1 and CDR2 (germline): SNHLY, FYNNEI. The length of the CDR3 is 14 residues. V usage is TRBV2 and J usage is TRBJ2-1, with D possibly being TRBD2 (5 bases). Sequenced: peripheral blood. This TCR was recovered from a man in his 70s with active or convalescent COVID-19. The CDR3 here is CASSVQRSYNEQFF. The DNA for the CDR3 is TGTGCCAGCAGTGTACAGCGGAGTTACAATGAGCAGTTCTTC. Supplemented by reference TRBV2 and TRBJ2-1, the full variable domain reads EPEVTQTPSHQVTQMGQEVILRCVPISNHLYFYWYRQILGQKVEFLVSFYNNEISEKSEIFDDQFSVERPDGSNFTLKIRSTKLEDSAMYFCASSVQRSYNEQFFGPGTRLTVL.